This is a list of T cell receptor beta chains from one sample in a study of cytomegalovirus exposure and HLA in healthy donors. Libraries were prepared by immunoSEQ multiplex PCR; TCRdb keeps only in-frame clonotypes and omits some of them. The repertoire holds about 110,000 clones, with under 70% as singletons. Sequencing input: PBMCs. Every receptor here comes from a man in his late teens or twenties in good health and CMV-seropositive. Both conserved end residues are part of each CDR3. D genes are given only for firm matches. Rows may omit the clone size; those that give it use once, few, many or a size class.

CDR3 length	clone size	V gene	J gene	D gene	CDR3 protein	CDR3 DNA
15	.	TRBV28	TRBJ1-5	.	CASSFGDGGDQPQHF	TGTGCCAGCAGTTTTGGAGACGGTGGAGATCAGCCCCAGCATTTT
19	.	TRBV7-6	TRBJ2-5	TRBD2	CASSLIRTSGGRGQGTQYF	TGTGCCAGCAGCTTGATTAGGACTAGCGGGGGCCGGGGTCAAGGGACCCAGTACTTC
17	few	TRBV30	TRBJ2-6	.	CAWSVARTSSGANVLTF	TGTGCCTGGAGTGTAGCTAGAACCTCCTCTGGGGCCAACGTCCTGACTTTC
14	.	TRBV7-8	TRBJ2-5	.	CASSFSGDQETQYF	TGTGCCAGCAGCTTCTCAGGGGACCAAGAGACCCAGTACTTC
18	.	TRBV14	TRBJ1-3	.	CASSQAWAAGISGNTIYF	TGTGCCAGCAGCCAAGCGTGGGCGGCGGGGATCTCTGGAAACACCATATATTTT
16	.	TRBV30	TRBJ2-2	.	CARGQRAEINTGELFF	TGTGCCCGAGGACAGAGGGCCGAGATAAACACCGGGGAGCTGTTTTTT
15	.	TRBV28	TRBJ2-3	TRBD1	CASSLGTGHTDTQYF	TGTGCCAGCAGTTTAGGGACAGGGCACACAGATACGCAGTATTTT
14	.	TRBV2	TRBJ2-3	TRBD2	CASSVRLAGNTQYF	TGTGCCAGCAGTGTTCGACTAGCGGGAAATACGCAGTATTTT
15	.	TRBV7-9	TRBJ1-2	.	CASSRGESGDYGYTF	TGTGCCAGCAGTCGGGGGGAGAGCGGAGACTATGGCTACACCTTC
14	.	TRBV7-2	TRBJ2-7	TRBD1	CASSFRDRVYEQYF	TGTGCCAGCAGCTTCCGGGACAGGGTCTACGAGCAGTACTTC
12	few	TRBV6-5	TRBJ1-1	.	CASSARQSKAFF	TGTGCCAGCAGTGCTAGACAGTCGAAAGCTTTCTTT
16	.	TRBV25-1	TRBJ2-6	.	CASSPPGVSGANVLTF	TGTGCCAGCAGCCCACCGGGGGTCTCTGGGGCCAACGTCCTGACTTTC
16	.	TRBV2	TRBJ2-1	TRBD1	CASREGTGGRYNEQFF	TGTGCCAGCAGGGAAGGGACAGGGGGCAGGTACAATGAGCAGTTCTTC
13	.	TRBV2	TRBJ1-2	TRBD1	CARKDRGNYGYTF	TGTGCCAGGAAGGACAGGGGGAACTATGGCTACACCTTC
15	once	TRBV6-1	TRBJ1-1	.	CASRVTAGAAPEAFF	TGTGCCAGCAGGGTCACGGCGGGAGCGGCGCCTGAAGCTTTCTTT
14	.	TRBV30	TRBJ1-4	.	CAWGRYEANEKLFF	TGTGCCTGGGGTCGGTACGAAGCTAATGAAAAACTGTTTTTT
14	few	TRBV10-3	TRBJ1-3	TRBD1	CATWDRGSGNTIYF	TGTGCCACCTGGGACAGGGGGTCTGGAAACACCATATATTTT
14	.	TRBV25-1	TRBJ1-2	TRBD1	CASTKTGGAGGYTF	TGTGCCAGCACAAAGACAGGGGGCGCGGGTGGCTACACCTTC
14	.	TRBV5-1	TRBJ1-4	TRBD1	CASSKGQGNEKLFF	TGCGCCAGCAGCAAAGGACAGGGAAATGAAAAACTGTTTTTT
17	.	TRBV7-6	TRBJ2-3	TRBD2	CASSLVSGGGRTDTQYF	TGTGCCAGCAGCTTAGTTTCCGGGGGGGGACGCACAGATACGCAGTATTTT
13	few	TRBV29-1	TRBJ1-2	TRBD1	CSVEEGDRGGYTF	TGCAGCGTTGAAGAAGGGGACAGGGGTGGCTACACCTTC
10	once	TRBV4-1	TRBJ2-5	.	CASSQGRSDF	TGCGCCAGCAGCCAAGGTCGGTCCGACTTC
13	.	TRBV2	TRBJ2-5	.	CASSDTRRKTQYF	TGTGCCAGCAGCGATACTAGGCGCAAGACCCAGTACTTC
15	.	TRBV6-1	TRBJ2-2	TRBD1	CASSGAGTGTRELFF	TGTGCCAGCAGTGGAGCCGGGACAGGGACCCGGGAGCTGTTTTTT
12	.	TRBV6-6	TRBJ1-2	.	CASSMRDYGYTF	TGTGCCAGCAGTATGCGCGACTATGGCTACACCTTC
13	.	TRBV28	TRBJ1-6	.	CASIRGYNSPLHF	TGTGCCAGCATTAGGGGTTATAATTCACCCCTCCACTTT
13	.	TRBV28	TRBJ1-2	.	CASSFPVRDGYTF	TGTGCCAGCAGTTTTCCAGTCAGGGATGGCTACACCTTC
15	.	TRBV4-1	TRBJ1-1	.	CASSQESGLHTEAFF	TGCGCCAGCAGCCAAGAATCAGGGCTGCATACTGAAGCTTTCTTT
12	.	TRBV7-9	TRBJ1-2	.	CASTSQGSGYTF	TGTGCCAGCACGTCGCAGGGGTCCGGCTACACCTTC